The 7 T cell receptor beta chains in this list originate from one sample, sequenced in a study of cytomegalovirus exposure and HLA in healthy donors. Vbeta (60) and Jbeta (13) primers were used in the PCR. Clones were read by immunoSEQ multiplex PCR, and TCRdb kept only the in-frame ones, dropping some. Found here are under 200,000 clones, around 81% of them singletons; the top ten hold 4.5% to 6%. The sample comprised PBMCs. Every receptor here comes from a man aged 35 to 55 in good health and CMV-seronegative.

The CDR3 spells CASSLSSPPYNEQFF. The CDR3 DNA follows: TGTGCCAGCAGCTTGTCGTCTCCCCCCTACAATGAGCAGTTCTTC. The V and J genes are TRBV7-7 and TRBJ2-1; the D is unclear. CDR1 is SSHAT and CDR2 is FNYEAQ in the germline V gene (reference sequence). V was shortened by 3 bases and J by 2 bases, with 11 bases between the two germline ends. The CDR3 is 15 residues long.

The chain carries TRBV21-1 and TRBJ1-1; TRBD1 reflects the table's D call only, with no check against the DNA. TRBV21-1 corresponds to a pseudogene. The CDR3 runs to 15 residues. Here the CDR3 DNA reads TGTGCCAGCAGCACTCTAACAGGTCTGGGGACTGAAGCTTTCTTT. The encoded protein is CASSTLTGLGTEAFF.

The gene calls are TRBV6-6 and TRBJ1-5, with D unresolved. The CDR3 sequence is 14 residues long. CDR1 MNHNY and CDR2 SVGAGI come from the germline V gene (reference sequence). Between the trimmed V and J ends, which lost 8 bases and 0 bases, there was a span of 11 bases. As DNA, the CDR3 is TGTGCCAGCGTAAACAGTGATAGCAATCAGCCCCAGCATTTT. Protein product: CASVNSDSNQPQHF.

The chain recombines TRBV7-2 with TRBJ2-4, with D possibly matching TRBD1 (6 bases). The V end was cut by 1 base, the J end by 10 bases, with 11 bases between. This CDR3 contains 13 residues. The germline V gene has CDR1 SGHTA and CDR2 FQGNSA. The CDR3 bases are TGTGCCAGCAGCTTAGAACAGGGTGGGATTCAGTACTTC. It codes for CASSLEQGGIQYF.

The V and J genes are TRBV2 and TRBJ2-5, with D possibly being TRBD1 (5 bases). Per the germline V gene, CDR1 is SNHLY and CDR2 is FYNNEI. The CDR3 totals 13 residues. The V end lost 2 bases, the J end lost 5 bases, and 9 bases lay between the germline ends. The chain's CDR3 is CASSERGGETQYF. CDR3 nucleotides: TGTGCCAGCAGTGAAAGGGGTGGGGAGACCCAGTACTTC. Full variable domain (outside the CDR3, taken from reference TRBV2 and TRBJ2-5): EPEVTQTPSHQVTQMGQEVILRCVPISNHLYFYWYRQILGQKVEFLVSFYNNEISEKSEIFDDQFSVERPDGSNFTLKIRSTKLEDSAMYFCASSERGGETQYFGPGTRLLVL.

The rearrangement links TRBV10-3 to TRBJ1-1; tentatively, D is TRBD1 (6 bases). Germline lookup yields CDR1 ENHRY and CDR2 SYGVKD. V lost 4 bases and J lost 4, with 28 bases in between. CDR3 length: 19 amino acids. The CDR3 loop is CAISGTRGGGGARGTEAFF. Written as DNA, the CDR3 is TGTGCCATCAGTGGGACTCGAGGAGGGGGAGGGGCTCGGGGCACTGAAGCTTTCTTT.

The gene calls are TRBV27 and TRBJ2-1; 9 bases fit TRBD1. Germline loops: CDR1 MNHEY, CDR2 SMNVEV (reference sequence). This CDR3 contains 14 residues. Trimming at V came to 5 bases and at J to 4 bases, leaving 3 bases not matched to a gene. CDR3 DNA sequence: TGTGCCAGCAGTCCACAGGGGGCTTACAATGAGCAGTTCTTC. Translation gives CASSPQGAYNEQFF.